These 9 T cell receptor beta chains originate from one sample sequenced in a study of blood T cell repertoires in COVID-19. Data came from immunoSEQ multiplex PCR; TCRdb stores just in-frame clones and leaves some out. The data show about 100,000 clones, approximately 90% seen once. The sample comprised peripheral blood. Receptors were obtained from a woman in her fifties or sixties with COVID-19, enrolled during active disease.

The rearrangement links TRBV9 to TRBJ2-2, with D perhaps matching TRBD2 (7 bases). The V gene lost 4 bases and the J gene lost 2 bases, with 24 bases spanning the gap. The CDR3 has 19 residues. Germline loops: CDR1 SGDLS, CDR2 YYNGEE. The CDR3 loop is CASSPRSKAGALNTGELFF. The CDR3 region has the DNA TGTGCCAGCAGCCCCCGCTCAAAGGCGGGGGCCTTAAACACCGGGGAGCTGTTTTTT.

The V gene is TRBV7-2, the J gene TRBJ2-5; 7 bases are a match to TRBD1. The CDR3 runs 17 residues. The germline CDR1 and CDR2 sequences are SGHTA and FQGNSA. With V trimmed by 4 bases and J by 3 bases, 14 bases remained unmatched. The CDR3 region has the DNA TGTGCCAGCAGCTCAATCAAAAGCCCAGGGGGAGAAGAGACCCAGTACTTC. Its translation: CASSSIKSPGGEETQYF.

The chain is built from TRBV30 and TRBJ2-2; D uncertain. This CDR3 is built from 15 residues. The germline gives CDR1 GTSNPN, CDR2 SVGIG (reference sequence). Trimming removed 4 bases at V and 4 bases at J, with 16 bases between. CDR3 in amino acids: CAWMTGGYLTGELFF. CDR3 DNA sequence: TGTGCCTGGATGACCGGCGGTTACCTCACCGGGGAGCTGTTTTTT. The full variable domain, in which reference TRBV30 and TRBJ2-2 provide the parts outside the CDR3, is SQTIHQWPATLVQPVGSPLSLECTVEGTSNPNLYWYRQAAGRGLQLLFYSVGIGQISSEVPQNLSASRPQDRQFILSSKKLLLSDSGFYLCAWMTGGYLTGELFFGEGSRLTVL.

CDR3 sequence (DNA): TGTGCCAGCAGTTCAAGTTTGCGCAGGGGTTTCTTT. Its translation: CASSSSLRRGFF. The J gene is TRBJ1-1, the V gene TRBV7-6, with TRBD1 as a possible D gene (6 bases). V lost 6 bases and J lost 13, with 18 bases in between. Per germline, CDR1 SGHVS and CDR2 FNYEAQ. This CDR3 contains 12 residues. The whole variable domain, filled in from reference TRBV7-6 and TRBJ1-1, reads GAGVSQSPRYKVTKRGQDVALRCDPISGHVSLYWYRQALGQGPEFLTYFNYEAQQDKSGLPNDRFSAERPEGSISTLTIQRTEQRDSAMYRCASSSSLRRGFFGQGTRLTVV.

The chain is built from TRBV3-1 (or the pseudogene TRBV3-2) and TRBJ2-3; D call uncertain. Trimming took 4 bases from V and 6 from J, leaving 5 bases between them. Germline CDR1 reads LGHDT; CDR2 reads YNNKEL (reference sequence). The length of the CDR3 is 11 residues. The CDR3 DNA follows: TGTGCCAGCAGCCGCAGGGATACGCAGTATTTT. Translated, it gives CASSRRDTQYF.

The V call is TRBV10-3, the J call TRBJ2-1; D not certain. Per germline, CDR1 ENHRY and CDR2 SYGVKD. The CDR3 is 13 residues long. Deletions cut 10 bases from V and 6 bases from J, with 16 bases between. The CDR3 nucleotides read TGTGCCACCGGAGCCCCTGACTTCAATGAGCAGTTCTTC. It specifies CATGAPDFNEQFF.

The V gene is TRBV5-1, the J gene TRBJ1-6; D might be TRBD1 (6 bases). The CDR3 contains 14 residues. Germline V gene sequence: CDR1 SGHRS, CDR2 YFSETQ. V shed 7 bases and J shed 10 bases, with 18 bases lying between them. In nucleotides, the CDR3 is TGCGCCAGCCAACCGGGACATCAGCGATCACCCCTCCACTTT. As protein: CASQPGHQRSPLHF.

The chain has TRBV9 and TRBJ2-6; 7 bases agree with TRBD1. This CDR3 region has 20 residues. Germline CDR1 SGDLS, CDR2 YYNGEE. The J segment lost 3 bases and the V segment lost 4 bases, leaving 19 bases of the junction unmatched. CDR3 bases: TGTGCCAGCAGCCTCACCTCGGGGAAGGGGGCCTTAAGTGGGGCCAACGTCCTGACTTTC. Amino acid sequence: CASSLTSGKGALSGANVLTF.

The V call is TRBV6-1, the J call TRBJ2-5, with a weak D call TRBD1 (6 bases). Germline V gene data show CDR1 as MNHNS and CDR2 as SASEGT. CDR3 length: 15 amino acids. Between the trimmed V and J ends, which lost 8 bases and 2 bases, there was a span of 18 bases. The CDR3 bases are TGTGCCAGCCTATCAGGTGCCAGGGGTCAAGAGACCCAGTACTTC. It specifies CASLSGARGQETQYF.